A single count supports the clone carrying this T cell receptor (beta chain). This entry is derived from a study of CD8 T cells in Susac syndrome. Germline values: CDR1 DFQATT, CDR2 SNEGSKA (reference sequence). V was clipped by 5 bases and J by 4 bases, with 8 bases between them. This CDR3 is built from 11 residues. RNA, at about 0.5 to 1 ug, was reverse transcribed with random hexamers. Across 54 Vbeta and 13 Jbeta, TCR beta CDR3 was amplified with immunoSEQ multiplex PCR. Each CDR3 protein is one row after TCRdb ran MiXCR on the immunoSEQ multiplex PCR reads. The profile covers about 160,000 distinct CDR3 sequences, with roughly 94% appearing a single time and about 0.094% taken by the ten largest.

The sample was CD4+ T cells from PBMCs. The source of this sequence is a human donor with multiple sclerosis. V usage is TRBV20-1 and J usage is TRBJ1-2; D not resolved. The CDR3 bases are TGCAGTGCTTTCGAGTTCTATGGCTACACCTTC. It translates to CSAFEFYGYTF.